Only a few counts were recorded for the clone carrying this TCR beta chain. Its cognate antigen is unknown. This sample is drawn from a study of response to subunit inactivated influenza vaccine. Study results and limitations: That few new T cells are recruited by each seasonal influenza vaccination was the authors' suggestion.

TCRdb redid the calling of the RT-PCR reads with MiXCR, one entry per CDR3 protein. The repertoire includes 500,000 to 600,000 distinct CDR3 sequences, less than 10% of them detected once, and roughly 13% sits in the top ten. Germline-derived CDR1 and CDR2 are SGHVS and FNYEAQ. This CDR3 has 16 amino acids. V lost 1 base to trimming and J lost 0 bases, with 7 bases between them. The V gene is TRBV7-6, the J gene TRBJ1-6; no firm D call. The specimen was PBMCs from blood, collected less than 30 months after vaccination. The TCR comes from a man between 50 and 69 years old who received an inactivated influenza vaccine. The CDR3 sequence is CASSLGSSSYNSPLHF. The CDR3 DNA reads TGTGCCAGCAGCTTAGGGTCGAGCTCCTATAATTCACCCCTCCACTTT.